A single sample is the source of the 12 T cell receptor beta chains below, sequenced in a study of T-cell reconstitution after alpha-beta-depleted transplantation in children. Construction of the TCRbeta library involved unique molecular identifiers. TCRdb re-analysed the PCR reads in MiXCR, keeping a single row per CDR3 protein. Seen here are more than 400,000 distinct CDR3 sequences, around two fifths observed once, and the top ten hold approximately 25%. The material was PBMCs, obtained before TCRalphabeta/CD19-depleted stem cell transplant. The source of these receptors is a girl aged 2-10 years with aplastic anemia, due to receive a stem cell transplant.

Only a few counts were recorded for this clonotype. J is TRBJ2-2 and V is TRBV5-1; D is perhaps TRBD1 (5 bases). The CDR3 has 18 residues. With 0 bases removed from V and 3 bases from J, the gap between germline ends came to 18 bases. In germline, CDR1 is SGHRS, CDR2 YFSETQ. The CDR3 protein is CASSLEGPVPQDTGELFF. The CDR3 nucleotides are TGCGCCAGCAGCTTGGAGGGGCCGGTCCCACAGGACACCGGGGAGCTGTTTTTT.

This clonotype was observed a handful of times. This rearrangement joins TRBV27 to TRBJ1-1; TRBD1 agrees at 10 bases. The CDR3 is made up of 16 amino acids. Germline V lookup: CDR1 MNHEY, CDR2 SMNVEV (reference sequence). The trim removed 2 bases at V and 0 bases at J, leaving 3 bases unmatched. CDR3 nucleotides: TGTGCCAGCAGTTTACTGACAGGGGGCGTGAACACTGAAGCTTTCTTT. It encodes CASSLLTGGVNTEAFF.

The J gene is TRBJ2-1, the V gene TRBV28; unclear D gene. Germline CDR1 MDHEN, CDR2 SYDVKM. The CDR3 totals 13 residues. The V end lost 2 bases, the J end lost 6 bases, and 8 bases lay between the germline ends. CDR3 DNA sequence: TGTGCCAGCAGTTTAGGCCTTCTCAATGAGCAGTTCTTC. As protein: CASSLGLLNEQFF.

V gene TRBV20-1 combines with J gene TRBJ2-3, with D possibly being TRBD2 (5 bases). Germline V gene data show CDR1 as DFQATT and CDR2 as SNEGSKA (reference sequence). This CDR3 comprises 14 residues. The V end lost 3 bases, the J end lost 3 bases, and 13 bases lay between the germline ends. The DNA of the CDR3 is TGCAGTGCTAGGAGGGCTAGTGAGACAGATACGCAGTATTTT. Translating it yields CSARRASETDTQYF.

This clonotype occurred a few times. The CDR3 protein is CASIGQDSYEQYF. CDR3 nucleotides: TGTGCCAGCATCGGGCAGGACTCCTACGAGCAGTACTTC. V is TRBV27 and J is TRBJ2-7, with D hard to call. CDR1 is MNHEY and CDR2 is SMNVEV in the germline V gene (reference sequence). This CDR3 region has 13 residues. V lost 7 bases, J lost 0 bases, and 10 bases lay in between.

In this sample, this clonotype turned up once. The chain uses TRBV4-2 and TRBJ2-3; tentative D call: TRBD1 (6 bases). Per the germline V gene, CDR1 is LGHNA and CDR2 is YNFKEQ. This CDR3 spans 18 amino acids. Trimming took 3 bases from V and 4 from J, leaving 23 bases between them. CDR3 DNA: TGTGCCAGCAGCCACCCCCAGGTGGGGGCTGAAGTTCCAGATACGCAGTATTTT. Translation gives CASSHPQVGAEVPDTQYF.

This clonotype was observed many times. The V and J genes are TRBV28 and TRBJ1-3; 10 bases fit TRBD1. CDR1 is MDHEN and CDR2 is SYDVKM in the germline V gene. V lost 3 bases and J lost 8; bases outside the gene matches: 16. The CDR3 contains 18 residues. CDR3 loop: CASSLGIDRGREEDTIYF. The CDR3 bases are TGTGCCAGCAGTTTGGGAATCGACAGGGGGCGGGAGGAGGACACCATATATTTT. The full variable domain, rest sourced from reference TRBV28 and TRBJ1-3, is DVKVTQSSRYLVKRTGEKVFLECVQDMDHENMFWYRQDPGLGLRLIYFSYDVKMKEKGDIPEGYSVSREKKERFSLILESASTNQTSMYLCASSLGIDRGREEDTIYFGEGSWLTVV.

This clonotype was recorded many times. V usage is TRBV29-1 and J usage is TRBJ1-2; 9 nucleotides line up with TRBD1. J lost 8 bases, V lost 4 bases, and 5 bases had no gene match. This CDR3 spans 12 amino acids. The germline CDR1 and CDR2 sequences are SQVTM and ANQGSEA. In nucleotides, the CDR3 is TGCAGCGTTGCACAGGGGGCGAAAGGCTACACCTTC. This translates into CSVAQGAKGYTF.

This clonotype turned up a few times. In nucleotides, the CDR3 is TGTGCCAACGCCCGGGACCCGAACACCGGGGAGCTGTTTTTT. This gives the protein CANARDPNTGELFF. The rearrangement uses TRBV6-1 and TRBJ2-2, with D perhaps matching TRBD1 or TRBD2 (5 bases each). Trimming removed 10 bases from V and 0 bases from J, with 12 bases in between. Germline assignment: CDR1 MNHNS and CDR2 SASEGT. The length of the CDR3 is 14 residues.

The chain uses TRBV5-1 and TRBJ2-1, with D perhaps TRBD2 (6 bases). This CDR3 is built from 15 residues. V was shortened by 1 base and J by 4 bases, with 12 bases between the two germline ends. The germline V gene has CDR1 SGHRS and CDR2 YFSETQ. Written as DNA, the CDR3 is TGCGCCAGCAGCTTGCGGGCTAGCGATTACAATGAGCAGTTCTTC. Its protein is CASSLRASDYNEQFF.

This clonotype was detected ten times or more. The chain joins TRBV5-5 to TRBJ2-1; the match to TRBD2 covers 16 bases. With 1 base clipped from V and 8 bases from J, the junction kept 9 bases outside the gene matches. The CDR3 extends over 18 amino acids. Looked up from germline, CDR1 is SGHKS and CDR2 is YYEKEE (reference sequence). The chain's CDR3 is CASSLFPGLAGGYDEQFF. CDR3 DNA sequence: TGTGCCAGCAGCTTGTTTCCGGGACTAGCGGGAGGGTACGATGAGCAGTTCTTC.

The V and J genes are TRBV27 and TRBJ1-1, with 7 bases lining up with TRBD1. The CDR3 loop spans 12 amino acids. Per germline, CDR1 MNHEY and CDR2 SMNVEV (reference sequence). J was trimmed by 6 bases and V by 5 bases; bases with no gene match: 3. CDR3 bases: TGTGCCAGCAGTAAGACAGGGTCTGAAGCTTTCTTT. This gives the protein CASSKTGSEAFF.